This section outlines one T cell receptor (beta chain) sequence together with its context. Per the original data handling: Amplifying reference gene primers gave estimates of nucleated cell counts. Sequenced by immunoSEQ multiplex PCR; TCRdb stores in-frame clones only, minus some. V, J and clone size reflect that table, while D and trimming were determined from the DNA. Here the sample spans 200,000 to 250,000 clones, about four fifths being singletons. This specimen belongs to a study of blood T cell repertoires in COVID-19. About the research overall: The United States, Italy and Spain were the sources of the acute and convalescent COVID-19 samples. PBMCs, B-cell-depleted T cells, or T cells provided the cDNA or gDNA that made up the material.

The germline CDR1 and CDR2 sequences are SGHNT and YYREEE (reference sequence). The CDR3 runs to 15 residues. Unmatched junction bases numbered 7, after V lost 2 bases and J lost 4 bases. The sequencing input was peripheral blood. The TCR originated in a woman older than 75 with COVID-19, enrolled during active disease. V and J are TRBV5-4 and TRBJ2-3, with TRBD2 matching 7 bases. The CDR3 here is CASSLFLGGADTQYF. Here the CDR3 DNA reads TGTGCCAGCAGCTTATTCTTGGGAGGGGCAGATACGCAGTATTTT. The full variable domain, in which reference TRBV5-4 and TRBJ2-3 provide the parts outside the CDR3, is ETGVTQSPTHLIKTRGQQVTLRCSSQSGHNTVSWYQQALGQGPQFIFQYYREEENGRGNFPPRFSGLQFPNYSSELNVNALELDDSALYLCASSLFLGGADTQYFGPGTRLTVL.